A selection of T cell receptor beta chains follows, all from one sample in a study of blood T cell repertoires in COVID-19. Measured with immunoSEQ multiplex PCR; TCRdb has only the in-frame clones, and not every one. The profile shows fewer than 100,000 clones, roughly three quarters of them singletons. The material sequenced was peripheral blood. The receptors come from a human donor in a cohort sampled during active COVID-19. CDR3s include the opening cysteine and the closing phenylalanine or tryptophan. Each record gives: CDR3 protein, V gene, J gene.

CDR3: CASGLVRAGRNTEAFF
V: TRBV12-5
J: TRBJ1-1

CDR3: CASRARQAGNTIYF
V: TRBV6-6
J: TRBJ1-3

CDR3: CASSAGISSYNEQFF
V: TRBV7-9
J: TRBJ2-1

CDR3: CASSLGDSDNSPLHF
V: TRBV7-8
J: TRBJ1-6

CDR3: CASSPTLREGRVF
V: TRBV9
J: TRBJ2-3

CDR3: CASSFREYNEQFF
V: TRBV4-1
J: TRBJ2-1

CDR3: CASSSDRGLHTQYF
V: TRBV6-5
J: TRBJ2-3

CDR3: CASSLIGGDSGVTYNEQFF
V: TRBV7-9
J: TRBJ2-1

CDR3: CASSVEDLAGGPFNEQFF
V: TRBV9
J: TRBJ2-1

CDR3: CASSRNRVAEAFF
V: TRBV6-5
J: TRBJ1-1

CDR3: CASSRTSGSYEQYF
V: TRBV6-2/TRBV6-3
J: TRBJ2-7